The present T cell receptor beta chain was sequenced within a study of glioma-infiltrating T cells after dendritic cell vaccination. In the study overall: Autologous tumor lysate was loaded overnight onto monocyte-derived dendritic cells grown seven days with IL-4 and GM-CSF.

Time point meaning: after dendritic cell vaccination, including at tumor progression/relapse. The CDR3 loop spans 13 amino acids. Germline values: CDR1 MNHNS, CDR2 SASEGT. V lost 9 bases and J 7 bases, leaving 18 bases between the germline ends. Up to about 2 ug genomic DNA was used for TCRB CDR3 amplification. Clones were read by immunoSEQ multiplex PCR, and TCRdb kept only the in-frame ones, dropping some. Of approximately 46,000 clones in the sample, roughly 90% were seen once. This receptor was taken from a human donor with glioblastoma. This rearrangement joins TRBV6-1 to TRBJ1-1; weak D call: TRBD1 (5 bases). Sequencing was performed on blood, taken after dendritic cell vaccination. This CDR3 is CASTPRVDFEAFF. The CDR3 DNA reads TGTGCCAGTACACCCAGGGTTGATTTTGAAGCTTTCTTT.